The TCR beta chain described here comes from a study of blood T cell repertoires in COVID-19 (dated by TCRdb to about 2020). About the investigation overall: The collaborator samples originated in the United States, Italy and Spain and spanned the acute and convalescent phases of COVID-19. The material from the prospective study consisted of cDNA or gDNA derived from T cells, B-cell-depleted T cells, or PBMCs. Deeply sampled blood TCRbeta repertoires from subjects exposed to, actively infected with, or recovered from COVID-19 were included in the dataset. A freely available public database, intended as a resource for researchers studying the immune response to SARS-CoV-2, is where the repertoires were released. The samples were drawn from two sources: the first 160 participants of the ongoing ImmuneRACE study, and 1,254 subjects contributed by 6 global collaborators. Nearly every sample came with metadata listing a de-identified subject ID, COVID-19 status, age in years and sex. HLA class I and class II types, where available, came from metadata supplied by the sample provider rather than from assay-based typing.

This clone came up a few times. Its antigen remains unidentified. Qualities for individual bases were not recorded, and no much larger clone is one base off. TCRbeta CDR3 regions were amplified from genomic DNA using the immunoSEQ Assay, a bias-controlled multiplex PCR. The original methods were these. Nucleated cell counts per sample were estimated from amplification of reference gene primers within the assay. Sequence reads were collapsed and filtered to measure the absolute abundance of every unique TCRbeta CDR3 rearrangement. Productive Simpson clonality was computed per sample as the square root of Simpson's diversity index over productive rearrangements. TCRdb carries this immuneACCESS record with in-frame sequences only. Its versions omit some clonotypes, under half of them owing to an unresolved V gene in the studies checked, with the rest unexplained. The DNA was the basis for D and trimming; V, J and clone size are from that table. This sample comprises approximately 200,000 clones, approximately 85% of them detected only once. The biggest ten clones account for over 2.5% of the sample.

The collaborating institutions used their own protocols to collect whole blood in K2EDTA tubes. For TCRbeta analysis, collaborator samples were shipped as frozen whole blood, as isolated PBMCs, or as DNA extracted from either sample type. Its CDR3 holds 14 amino acids, cysteine through phenylalanine. Only the CDR3 region is kept as DNA, spanning 42 bases read in frame from base 1. For CDR1 and CDR2, the germline V gene lists MDHEN and SYDVKM. The junction shows trimming of 4 bases on V and 5 bases on J, and the gene matches do not reach 4 bases of it. Here is what the overall study found, with its caveats: The quantity of clinical and demographic metadata differed by source and by participant and was supplied without curation.

The chain uses TRBV28 and TRBJ1-2; TRBD1 matches 10 bases in the middle. This receptor was obtained from a man aged 55 to 70 with acute or convalescent COVID-19. The material sequenced was peripheral blood. The DNA reads TGTGCCAGCAGTTCGACAGGGGGCGTTTATGGCTACACCTTC. This codes for CASSSTGGVYGYTF.